The entry that follows covers one TCR beta chain sequence. The source of the sample is a study of T cells after posttransplantation cyclophosphamide. This CDR3 is built from 15 residues. Per the germline V gene, CDR1 is MDHEN and CDR2 is SYDVKM. Trimming cost V 6 bases and J 5 bases, with 14 bases left between them. Assay used: immunoSEQ multiplex PCR; TCRdb lists only in-frame clones, some missing. The data hold 3,000 to 4,000 clones, with 84% observed a single time. The V call is TRBV28, the J call TRBJ1-6; TRBD1 is a possible D gene (5 bases). This receptor was identified in a woman in her fifties or sixties in good health, CMV-negative, and a related stem cell transplant donor. Sample: CD8+ T cells sorted from bone marrow. This chain's CDR3 is CASRSWGRDNSPLHF. The CDR3, as DNA: TGTGCCAGCAGGAGCTGGGGCAGGGATAATTCACCCCTCCACTTT.